This T cell receptor (beta chain) was identified during a study of T cells after yellow fever vaccination. General study results and limits: Clones that expanded after primary vaccination mostly reappeared after the booster (roughly 96% CD4, 88% CD8).

A 5'RACE template-switching step, the method used to make TCR cDNA, added a universal primer site and UMIs. TCRdb re-called the 5' RACE reads with MiXCR, one entry per CDR3 protein. The table includes 300,000 to 400,000 distinct CDR3 sequences, about 8.7% detected once. For this clonotype: Its specificity is unknown.

CDR3 length equals 13 residues. Germline CDR1 and CDR2: LGHDT and YNNKEL (reference sequence). The V end lost 0 bases, the J end lost 7 bases, and 9 bases lay between the germline ends. The receptor's source is a man aged 18 to 35 who received the YFV17D yellow fever vaccine. The input for sequencing was PBMCs, taken on the day of the first yellow fever vaccination. The rearrangement uses TRBV3-1 and TRBJ1-2; D is unresolved. The CDR3 nucleotides are TGTGCCAGCAGCCAAGATCCGGCGCTTGGCTACACCTTC. Translating it yields CASSQDPALGYTF.